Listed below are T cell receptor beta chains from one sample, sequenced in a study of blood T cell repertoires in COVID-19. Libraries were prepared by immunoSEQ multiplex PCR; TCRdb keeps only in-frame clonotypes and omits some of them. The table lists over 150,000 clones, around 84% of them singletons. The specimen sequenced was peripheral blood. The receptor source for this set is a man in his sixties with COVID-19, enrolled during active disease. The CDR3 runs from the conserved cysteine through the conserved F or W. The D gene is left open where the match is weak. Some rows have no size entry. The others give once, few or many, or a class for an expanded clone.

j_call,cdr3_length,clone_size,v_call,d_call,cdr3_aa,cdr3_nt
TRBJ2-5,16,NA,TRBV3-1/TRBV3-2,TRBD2,CASSKKTSGSRETQYF,TGTGCCAGCAGCAAAAAGACTAGCGGGAGTCGAGAGACCCAGTACTTC
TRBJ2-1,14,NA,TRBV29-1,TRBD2,CSVVATSGRREQFF,TGCAGCGTTGTAGCCACTAGCGGGAGGCGCGAGCAGTTCTTC
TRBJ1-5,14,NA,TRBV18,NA,CASSPTRGNQPQHF,TGTGCCAGCTCACCGACCCGGGGCAATCAGCCCCAGCATTTT
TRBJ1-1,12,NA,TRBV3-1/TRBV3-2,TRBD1,CASSPTGDSAFF,TGTGCCAGCAGTCCCACAGGGGACTCGGCTTTCTTT
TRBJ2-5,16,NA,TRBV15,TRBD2,CATSRDRLAGAETQYF,TGTGCCACCAGCAGGGACCGACTAGCGGGGGCTGAGACCCAGTACTTC
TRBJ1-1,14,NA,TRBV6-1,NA,CASSEDYRAGEAFF,TGTGCCAGCAGTGAAGACTACAGGGCCGGTGAAGCTTTCTTT
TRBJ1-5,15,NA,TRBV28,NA,CASSLGGGNNQPQHF,TGTGCCAGCAGTTTGGGAGGGGGGAACAATCAGCCCCAGCATTTT
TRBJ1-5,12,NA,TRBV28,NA,CASSLFREPQHF,TGTGCCAGCAGTTTATTCAGGGAGCCCCAGCATTTT
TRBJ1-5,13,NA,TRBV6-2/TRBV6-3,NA,CASSEQGGQPQHF,TGTGCCAGCAGTGAGCAGGGAGGCCAGCCCCAGCATTTT
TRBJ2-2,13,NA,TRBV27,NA,CASLGRGGGELFF,TGTGCCAGCCTAGGAAGGGGGGGCGGGGAGCTGTTTTTT
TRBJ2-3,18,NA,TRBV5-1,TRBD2,CASSLIPELAGGTDTQYF,TGCGCCAGCAGTCTTATCCCCGAACTAGCGGGAGGCACAGATACGCAGTATTTT
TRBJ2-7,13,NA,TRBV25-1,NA,CASSEYITYEQYF,TGTGCCAGCAGTGAATATATAACCTACGAGCAGTACTTC
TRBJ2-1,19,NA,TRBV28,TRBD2,CASRTPEGSGVLSYNEQFF,TGTGCCAGCAGAACGCCGGAGGGTAGCGGGGTTTTATCCTACAATGAGCAGTTCTTC
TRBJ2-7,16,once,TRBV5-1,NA,CASSVNRDTSNYEQYF,TGCGCCAGCAGCGTCAACCGGGACACGTCGAACTACGAGCAGTACTTC
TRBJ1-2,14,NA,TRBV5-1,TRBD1,CASSADRGLSGYTF,TGCGCCAGCAGCGCAGACAGGGGGCTCAGTGGCTACACCTTC
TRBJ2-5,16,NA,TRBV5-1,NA,CASSLEGGRLGETQYF,TGCGCCAGCAGCTTGGAGGGGGGGCGGCTCGGAGAGACCCAGTACTTC
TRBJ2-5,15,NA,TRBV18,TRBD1,CASSPGTGAQETQYF,TGTGCCAGCTCACCTGGGACAGGGGCCCAAGAGACCCAGTACTTC
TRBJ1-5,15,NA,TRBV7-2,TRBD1,CASSGRTGSNQPQHF,TGTGCCAGCAGCGGTAGGACAGGGAGCAATCAGCCCCAGCATTTT
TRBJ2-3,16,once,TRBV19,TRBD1,CASSMSGQVLGDTQYF,TGTGCCAGTAGTATGAGCGGACAGGTGCTCGGAGATACGCAGTATTTT
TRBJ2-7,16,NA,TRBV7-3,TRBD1,CASSSDPTGTVYEQYF,TGTGCCAGCAGCTCTGACCCGACTGGGACAGTCTACGAGCAGTACTTC
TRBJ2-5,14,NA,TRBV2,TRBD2,CASNLRETQETQYF,TGTGCCAGCAACCTGCGGGAGACGCAAGAGACCCAGTACTTC
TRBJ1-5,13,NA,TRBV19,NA,CASREQGGQPQHF,TGTGCCAGTAGGGAGCAGGGAGGTCAGCCCCAGCATTTT
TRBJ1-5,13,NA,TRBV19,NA,CASSRQSNQPQHF,TGTGCCAGTAGTAGACAGTCAAATCAGCCCCAGCATTTT
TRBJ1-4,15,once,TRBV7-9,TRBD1,CASSAQGQTNEKLFF,TGTGCCAGCAGCGCCCAGGGACAGACTAATGAAAAACTGTTTTTT
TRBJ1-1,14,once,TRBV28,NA,CASSFPWQNTEAFF,TGTGCCAGCAGTTTTCCATGGCAGAACACTGAAGCTTTCTTT
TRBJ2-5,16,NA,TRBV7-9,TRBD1,CASSPAGTGRGETQYF,TGTGCCAGCAGCCCGGCCGGGACAGGGAGGGGAGAGACCCAGTACTTC
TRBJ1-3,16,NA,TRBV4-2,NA,CASSQDRPENRNTIYF,TGTGCCAGCAGCCAAGATCGCCCGGAGAATCGAAACACCATATATTTT
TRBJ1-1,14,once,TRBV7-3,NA,CASSQGHSNTEAFF,TGTGCCAGCAGCCAGGGACACTCGAACACTGAAGCTTTCTTT
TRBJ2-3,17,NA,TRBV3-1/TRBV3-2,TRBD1,CASSQSYSTGVMDTQYF,TGTGCCAGCAGCCAATCTTATTCGACAGGGGTGATGGATACGCAGTATTTT
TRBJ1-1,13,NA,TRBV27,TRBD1,CASSFQGATEAFF,TGTGCCAGCAGTTTCCAGGGGGCCACTGAAGCTTTCTTT
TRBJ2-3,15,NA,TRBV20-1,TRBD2,CSASVAGGRPKTQYF,TGCAGTGCTAGTGTAGCGGGGGGCCGACCCAAAACGCAGTATTTT
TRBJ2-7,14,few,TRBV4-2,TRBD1,CASSQRGLSYEQYF,TGTGCCAGCAGCCAGAGGGGGCTCTCCTACGAGCAGTACTTC
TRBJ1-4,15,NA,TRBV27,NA,CASSGRREINEKLFF,TGTGCCAGCAGTGGTCGGCGGGAGATTAATGAAAAACTGTTTTTT